This TCR beta chain came from a study of blood T cell repertoires in COVID-19. Study-level information: The samples span acute and convalescent COVID-19 from the United States, Italy and Spain. Sample material is recorded as cDNA or gDNA derived from T cells, B-cell-depleted T cells, or PBMCs.

Source study methods: Estimation of nucleated cell counts relied on the amplification of reference gene primers. Produced via immunoSEQ multiplex PCR; TCRdb's table is partial and in-frame only. D and trimming come from the DNA, and the V and J calls and clone size come from that table. Among about 260,000 clones listed, roughly 86% were seen once. The material sequenced was peripheral blood. This TCR derives from a human donor in a cohort sampled during active COVID-19.

The CDR3 region is CASSQGTVLNYGYTF. In DNA, the CDR3 is TGTGCCAGCAGCCAAGGGACAGTCCTTAACTATGGCTACACCTTC. The J gene is TRBJ1-2, the V gene TRBV7-8; 7 bases align to TRBD1. The CDR3 contains 15 residues. CDR1 is SGHVS and CDR2 is FQNEAQ in the germline V gene. V dropped 5 bases and J dropped 1; count of bases not matched to a gene: 7.